The 17 T cell receptor beta chains listed next were all sequenced from one sample in a study of T cell responses to AZD1222 COVID-19 vaccine. Only in-frame clones appear in the TCRdb table, and some are missing; sequencing was by immunoSEQ multiplex PCR. The sample lists 55,000 to 75,000 clones, more than 65% occurring once. Sequencing was performed on peripheral blood, taken on day 0 of MenACWY control vaccination. The origin of the receptors is an adult in good health.

This clone was detected a few times. The chain has TRBV6-5 and TRBJ1-4; TRBD1 is a possible D gene (6 bases). CDR3 size: 14 residues. Trimming shortened V by 6 bases and J by 7 bases, and 15 bases separated the two germline ends. Germline CDR1 and CDR2: MNHEY and SVGAGI. This chain's CDR3 is CASSRTGGGEKLFF. Written as DNA, the CDR3 is TGTGCCAGCAGCCGTACCGGGGGCGGTGAAAAACTGTTTTTT.

The chain recombines TRBV5-4 with TRBJ2-1, with a possible D match to TRBD1 (6 bases). Germline loops: CDR1 SGHNT, CDR2 YYREEE (reference sequence). The CDR3 covers 14 residues. Trimming stripped 3 bases from V and 9 bases from J, with 16 bases between. DNA of the CDR3: TGTGCCAGCAGCTCTGGACAGCAATGGGGTGAGCAGTTCTTC. Its translation: CASSSGQQWGEQFF.

The J gene is TRBJ1-3, the V gene TRBV10-1, with D hard to call. The CDR3 consists of 11 residues. V was trimmed by 5 bases and J by 3 bases, leaving 2 bases between them. Germline values: CDR1 WNHNN, CDR2 SYGVQD (reference sequence). CDR3 protein: CASSNGNTIYF. For the CDR3, the DNA is TGCGCCAGCAGTAATGGAAACACCATATATTTT.

J is TRBJ1-2 and V is TRBV28; 8 bases map to TRBD1. Per the germline V gene, CDR1 is MDHEN and CDR2 is SYDVKM. J was trimmed by 4 bases and V by 5 bases; bases with no gene match: 6. CDR3 length: 14 amino acids. In DNA form, the CDR3 reads TGTGCCAGCAGTGCGGACAGGGACGGCTATGGCTACACCTTC. Translating it yields CASSADRDGYGYTF.

This clone has only a few counts. This chain links TRBV7-8 with TRBJ2-1; either TRBD1 or TRBD2 may fit D (5 bases each). This CDR3 is 14 amino acids long. Trimming removed 6 bases from V and 9 bases from J, with 18 bases in between. Germline CDR1 is SGHVS and CDR2 is FQNEAQ. This chain's CDR3 is CASSPGPTAAEQFF. CDR3 nucleotides: TGTGCCAGCAGTCCGGGACCCACCGCGGCTGAGCAGTTCTTC.

The V call is TRBV10-2, the J call TRBJ1-1; maybe TRBD1 (5 bases). In germline, CDR1 is WSHSY, CDR2 SAAADI. The V and J ends lost 2 bases and 1 base respectively, with 5 bases between them. This CDR3 spans 13 amino acids. The CDR3 protein is CASSERGNTEAFF. As DNA, the CDR3 is TGCGCCAGCAGTGAGAGGGGGAACACTGAAGCTTTCTTT.

This chain connects TRBV3-1 (or the pseudogene TRBV3-2) to TRBJ1-1; D perhaps matches TRBD1 (6 bases). Between the trimmed V and J ends, which lost 10 bases and 4 bases, there was a span of 19 bases. This CDR3 contains 14 residues. The V gene's germline CDR1 is LGHDT and CDR2 YNNKEL (reference sequence). CDR3 nucleotide sequence: TGTGCCACCCTAGGGGGTTCAAGTGGCACTGAAGCTTTCTTT. Protein sequence: CATLGGSSGTEAFF.

CDR3 residues: CAWSEQGRDTEAFF. For the CDR3, the DNA is TGTGCCTGGAGTGAACAGGGGAGAGACACTGAAGCTTTCTTT. This chain connects TRBV30 to TRBJ1-1, with 7 bases aligning to TRBD1. After removal of 1 base from V and 3 bases from J, the junction contained 5 bases not matched to a gene. CDR1 is GTSNPN, CDR2 SVGIG, per germline (reference sequence). CDR3 length: 14 amino acids.

The rearrangement links TRBV7-9 to TRBJ1-3, with D uncertain. V was trimmed by 10 bases and J by 0 bases, leaving 7 bases between them. This CDR3 has 12 residues. The germline CDR1 and CDR2 sequences are SEHNR and FQNEAQ (reference sequence). The CDR3 nucleotides are TGTGCCACCCAGAGCTCTGGAAACACCATATATTTT. It translates to CATQSSGNTIYF.

The chain employs TRBV2 and TRBJ2-5; 9 bases map to TRBD2. The germline V gene has CDR1 SNHLY and CDR2 FYNNEI. This CDR3 is 16 amino acids long. J lost 2 bases, V lost 5 bases, and 9 bases had no gene match. CDR3 region: CASSPLTSGVQETQYF. For the CDR3, the DNA is TGTGCCAGCAGTCCCCTGACTAGCGGCGTTCAAGAGACCCAGTACTTC.

The V gene is TRBV5-1, the J gene TRBJ2-2; 8 bases agree with TRBD1. With 7 bases clipped from V and 5 bases from J, the junction kept 10 bases outside the gene matches. CDR3 length: 15 amino acids. Germline V gene lookup returns CDR1 SGHRS and CDR2 YFSETQ. The CDR3 sequence is CASYSGGERTGELFF. The DNA for the CDR3 is TGCGCCAGCTACTCAGGGGGCGAAAGAACCGGGGAGCTGTTTTTT.

The chain uses TRBV7-2 and TRBJ1-4; D not resolved. The V end lost 0 bases, the J end lost 8 bases, and 16 bases lay between the germline ends. Per germline, CDR1 SGHTA and CDR2 FQGNSA. CDR3 length: 16 amino acids. CDR3 loop: CASSLAGGWDSEKLFF. The CDR3 DNA follows: TGTGCCAGCAGCTTAGCTGGAGGGTGGGATTCGGAAAAACTGTTTTTT.

The chain uses TRBV5-8 and TRBJ2-4; TRBD2 is a possible D gene (5 bases). The CDR3 has 15 amino acids. Deletions cut 4 bases from V and 1 base from J, with 12 bases between. Germline V gene sequence: CDR1 SGHTS, CDR2 YDEGEE. DNA of the CDR3: TGTGCCAGCAGCCTTGGTACGGGGGCCAAAAACATTCAGTACTTC. It yields the protein CASSLGTGAKNIQYF.

This chain connects TRBV2 to TRBJ2-2, with D unclear. The CDR3 covers 14 residues. CDR1 and CDR2 from the germline V gene are SNHLY and FYNNEI. Trimming removed 6 bases at V and 3 bases at J, with 11 bases between. The CDR3 is CASRGFRDTGELFF. CDR3 coding DNA: TGTGCCAGCAGGGGGTTCCGGGACACCGGGGAGCTGTTTTTT.

The chain carries TRBV5-1 and TRBJ2-5; D may be TRBD1 or TRBD2 (7 bases each). Germline lookup yields CDR1 SGHRS and CDR2 YFSETQ. There are 18 residues in the CDR3. V was pared by 0 bases and J by 7 bases, with 25 bases between. CDR3 region: CASSLGQGEASGLGTQYF. The CDR3 DNA follows: TGCGCCAGCAGCTTGGGTCAGGGGGAGGCTAGCGGCCTCGGGACCCAGTACTTC.

This chain uses TRBV28 with TRBJ1-5, with D perhaps matching TRBD1 (5 bases). From germline, CDR1 is MDHEN and CDR2 SYDVKM. V was trimmed by 10 bases and J by 0 bases, leaving 10 bases between them. The CDR3 has 13 residues. CDR3 nucleotides: TGTGCCACGCAGGGATATAGCAATCAGCCCCAGCATTTT. Its translation is CATQGYSNQPQHF.

The chain employs TRBV7-9 and TRBJ2-2, with TRBD1 matching 8 bases. V lost 1 base and J lost 6; bases outside the gene matches: 7. This CDR3 has 16 residues. From germline, CDR1 is SEHNR and CDR2 FQNEAQ (reference sequence). The CDR3 spells CASSLDGRGRAGELFF. The CDR3 bases are TGTGCCAGCAGCTTAGACGGCAGGGGGCGCGCCGGGGAGCTGTTTTTT.